The 4 T cell receptor beta chains below all came from one sample that was sequenced in a study of identical twins' blood T cells. One entry per CDR3 protein results from TCRdb running MiXCR on the 5' RACE reads. The table records roughly 340,000 distinct CDR3 sequences, over 25% of them present only once. Sequencing was carried out using PBMCs. The receptors come from a woman between 18 and 55 years old in good health.

Comment on this clonotype: The junction departs from the called germline gene at one end, perhaps through a read error. The J gene is TRBJ1-1, the V gene TRBV7-2, with D perhaps TRBD1 (5 bases). There are 16 residues in the CDR3. Germline V gene lookup returns CDR1 SGHTA and CDR2 FQGNSA. The CDR3 DNA reads TGTGCCTGCAGATTACTGGTGCGAGGGACCAACACTGAAGCTTTCTTT. This codes for CACRLLVRGTNTEAFF.

In the case of this clonotype: The CDR3 does not close with the conserved phenylalanine or tryptophan, likely indicating a read error. The V gene is TRBV27, the J gene TRBJ1-2, with a possible D match to TRBD1 (5 bases). The germline V and J ends were trimmed by 6 bases and 2 bases, with 19 bases remaining between them. Germline V gene lookup returns CDR1 MNHEY and CDR2 SMNVEV (reference sequence). The CDR3 runs 16 residues. Here the CDR3 DNA reads TGTGCCAGCAGAACCCCTCTCGTGGGGGGAAACTATGGCTACACCCTC. Protein: CASRTPLVGGNYGYTL.

This clonotype showed up just a few times. The chain joins TRBV6-5 to TRBJ1-1, with 9 bases matching TRBD1. Trimming took 0 bases from V and 5 from J; bases not matched to a gene: 4. CDR3 length: 15 residues. Germline V lookup: CDR1 MNHEY, CDR2 SVGAGI. CDR3 protein: CASSYSGQGWTEAFF. CDR3 coding DNA: TGTGCCAGCAGTTACTCGGGACAGGGTTGGACTGAAGCTTTCTTT.

This clonotype was picked up a small number of times. The chain couples TRBV15 to TRBJ2-2; unclear D gene. The V gene's germline CDR1 is LNHNV and CDR2 YYDKDF (reference sequence). Trimming shortened V by 3 bases and J by 5 bases, and 4 bases separated the two germline ends. The CDR3 runs to 12 residues. The CDR3 sequence: CATSRPTGELFF. In DNA, the CDR3 is TGTGCCACCAGCAGGCCTACCGGGGAGCTGTTTTTT.